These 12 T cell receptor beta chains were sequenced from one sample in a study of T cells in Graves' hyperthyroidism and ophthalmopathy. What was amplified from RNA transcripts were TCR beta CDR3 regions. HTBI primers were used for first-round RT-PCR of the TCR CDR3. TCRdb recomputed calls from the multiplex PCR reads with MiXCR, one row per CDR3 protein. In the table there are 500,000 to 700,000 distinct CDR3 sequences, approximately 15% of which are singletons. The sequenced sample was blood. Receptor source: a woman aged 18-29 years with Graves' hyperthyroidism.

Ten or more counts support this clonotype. The CDR3 nucleotides read TGCAGTGCTAGCCCGTCTAGCAATCAGCCCCAGCATTTT. Its protein is CSASPSSNQPQHF. V gene TRBV20-1 combines with J gene TRBJ1-5; D gene ambiguous. Germline-derived CDR1 and CDR2 are DFQATT and SNEGSKA (reference sequence). Trimming pared 3 bases from V and 0 bases from J, leaving 6 bases between. The CDR3 spans 13 residues.

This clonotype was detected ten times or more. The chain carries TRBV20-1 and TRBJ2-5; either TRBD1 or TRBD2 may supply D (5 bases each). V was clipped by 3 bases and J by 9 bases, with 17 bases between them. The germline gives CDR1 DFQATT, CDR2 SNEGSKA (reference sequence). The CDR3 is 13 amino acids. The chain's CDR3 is CSARLGRARAQYF. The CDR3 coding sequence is TGCAGTGCTAGGCTGGGACGGGCCCGGGCCCAGTACTTC.

CDR3 DNA: TGTGCCAGCAGCGCTAACTTCCAGGGCATGAATGAGCAGTTCTTC. Amino acid sequence: CASSANFQGMNEQFF. The V gene is TRBV9, the J gene TRBJ2-1; D may be TRBD1 (5 bases). V dropped 3 bases and J dropped 7 bases, with 17 bases sitting between them. Germline V gene sequence: CDR1 SGDLS, CDR2 YYNGEE. CDR3 length: 15 residues.

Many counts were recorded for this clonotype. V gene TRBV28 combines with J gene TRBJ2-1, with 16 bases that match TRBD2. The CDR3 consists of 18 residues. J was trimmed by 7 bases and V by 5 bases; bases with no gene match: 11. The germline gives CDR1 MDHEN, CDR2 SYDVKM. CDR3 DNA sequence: TGTGCCAGCAGTCCGGGACTAGCGGGAGGGTATGGGAAGAATGAGCAGTTCTTC. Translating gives CASSPGLAGGYGKNEQFF.

The CDR3: CASNGGVGYTF. CDR3 DNA sequence: TGTGCCAGCAATGGGGGCGTTGGCTACACCTTC. V gene TRBV6-1 combines with J gene TRBJ1-2, with D maybe TRBD1 (6 bases). The germline V and J ends were trimmed by 7 bases and 7 bases, with 10 bases remaining between them. Per the germline V gene, CDR1 is MNHNS and CDR2 is SASEGT. This CDR3 comprises 11 residues.

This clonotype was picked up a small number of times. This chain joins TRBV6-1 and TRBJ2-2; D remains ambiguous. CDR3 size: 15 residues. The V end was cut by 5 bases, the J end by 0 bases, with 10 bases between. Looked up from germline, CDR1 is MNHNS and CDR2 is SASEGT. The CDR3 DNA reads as TGTGCCAGCAGTCCCCGACACCCGAACACCGGGGAGCTGTTTTTT. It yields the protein CASSPRHPNTGELFF.

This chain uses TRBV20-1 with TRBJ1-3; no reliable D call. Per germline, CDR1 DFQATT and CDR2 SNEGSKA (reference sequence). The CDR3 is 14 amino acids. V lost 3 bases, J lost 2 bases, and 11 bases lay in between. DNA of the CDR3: TGCAGTGCTAGGAAGGGAGGAACTGGAAACACCATATATTTT. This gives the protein CSARKGGTGNTIYF.

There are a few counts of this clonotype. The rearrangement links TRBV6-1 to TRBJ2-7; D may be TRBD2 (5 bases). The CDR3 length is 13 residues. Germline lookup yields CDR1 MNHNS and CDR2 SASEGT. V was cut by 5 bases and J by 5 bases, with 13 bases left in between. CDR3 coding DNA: TGTGCCAGCAGTCAGCGCCTCGGGGACGAGCAGTACTTC. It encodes CASSQRLGDEQYF.

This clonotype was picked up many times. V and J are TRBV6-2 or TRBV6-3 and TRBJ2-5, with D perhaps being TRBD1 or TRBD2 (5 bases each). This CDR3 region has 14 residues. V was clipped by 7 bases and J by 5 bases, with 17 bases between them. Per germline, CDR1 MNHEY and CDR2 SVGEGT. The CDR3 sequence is CASTYTPGRETQYF. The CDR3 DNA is TGTGCCAGCACTTATACTCCGGGACGCGAGACCCAGTACTTC.

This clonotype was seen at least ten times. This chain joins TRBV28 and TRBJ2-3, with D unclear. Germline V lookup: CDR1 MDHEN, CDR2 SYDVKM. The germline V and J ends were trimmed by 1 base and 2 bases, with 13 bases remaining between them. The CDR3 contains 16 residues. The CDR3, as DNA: TGTGCCAGCAGTTTATCGGTCGAGTGGGCCACAGATACGCAGTATTTT. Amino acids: CASSLSVEWATDTQYF.

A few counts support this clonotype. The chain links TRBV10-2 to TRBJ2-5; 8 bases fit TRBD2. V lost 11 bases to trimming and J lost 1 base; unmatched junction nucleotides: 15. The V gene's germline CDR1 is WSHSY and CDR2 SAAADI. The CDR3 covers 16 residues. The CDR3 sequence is CAHPPLAGGSQETQYF. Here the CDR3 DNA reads TGCGCCCACCCGCCTCTGGCGGGAGGCTCCCAAGAGACCCAGTACTTC.

Here the CDR3 reads CAISEPGEDEKLFF. In DNA, the CDR3 is TGTGCCATCAGTGAACCAGGAGAAGATGAAAAACTGTTTTTT. The J gene is TRBJ1-4, the V gene TRBV10-3, with D uncertain. The CDR3 runs 14 residues. Between the trimmed V and J ends, which lost 3 bases and 6 bases, there was a span of 11 bases. Germline CDR1 ENHRY, CDR2 SYGVKD.